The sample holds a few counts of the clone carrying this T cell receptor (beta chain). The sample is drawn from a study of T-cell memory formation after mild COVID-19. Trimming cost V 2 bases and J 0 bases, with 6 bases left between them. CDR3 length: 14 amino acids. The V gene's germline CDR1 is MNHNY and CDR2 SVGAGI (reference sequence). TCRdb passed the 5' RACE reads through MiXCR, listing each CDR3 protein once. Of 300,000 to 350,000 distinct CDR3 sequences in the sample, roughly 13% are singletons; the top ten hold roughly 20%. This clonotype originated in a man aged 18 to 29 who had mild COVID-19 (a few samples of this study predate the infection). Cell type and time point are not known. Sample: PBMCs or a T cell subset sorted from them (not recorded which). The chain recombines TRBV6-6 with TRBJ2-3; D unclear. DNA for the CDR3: TGTGCCAGCAGTTACATGGACAGCACAGATACGCAGTATTTT. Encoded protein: CASSYMDSTDTQYF.